This T cell receptor beta chain is from a study of cytomegalovirus exposure and HLA in healthy donors (dated by TCRdb to the late 2010s). Turning to the overall study: An earlier analysis of several hundred of the donors reported about 250 Gb of sequence data and some 100 million unique TCR beta sequences from around 200 million T cells. Roughly 300 gigabases of sequencing data and around 88 million unique TCR sequences made up an early release that covered under 750 HLA-typed donors. The genetic ancestry cluster associated with self-reported Caucasian donors included 81% of the roughly 390 genotyped donors. The study aimed to test whether cataloging public T cell receptors could reveal signatures of past pathogen exposure. The study used immunosequencing to profile the T cell repertoires of under 700 subjects and linked those repertoires to cytomegalovirus serostatus. In addition to the first cohort of 666 subjects, a separate validation cohort of approximately 130 different subjects was used. To predict cytomegalovirus infection status, the study brought together high-throughput TCR immunosequencing, statistical association of individual TCRs with disease status, and machine learning. A later analysis re-analyzed previously published TCR beta repertoires from 666 donors and added high-resolution HLA genotyping to study TCR occurrence patterns. Rather than drawing on any new phenotypic data, the later analysis identified candidate immune exposures from TCR beta sequences and the way those sequences occurred across donors. To decide whether each TCR beta V gene segment behaved as functional or pseudogenic, an earlier analysis of some 580 of the donors relied on high-throughput TCR beta sequencing. Donor age, sex, ethnicity and CMV serostatus were compiled together with the repertoire data. A later genetic analysis took genome-wide SNP genotypes for 398 of the 666 donors and used that subset as a discovery cohort. Every repertoire in the discovery cohort had been generated on one and the same sequencing platform. Both class I and class II loci were covered by HLA typing, at four-digit resolution. The number of typed donors differed by locus: roughly 629-640 for A, B, C, DRB1 and DQB1; some 500 for DQA1; approximately 600 for DPA1; and around 490 for DPB1. Because of strong linkage in the cohort, five DR-DQ haplotypes were treated as single units for association and clustering. Among about 400 genotyped donors of the cohort, an average of about 240,000 unique TCR beta nucleotide sequences was sequenced per donor, of which about 19% were non-productive.

The cohort comprised some 730 healthy bone marrow donors. At the time of sampling, every cohort member was nominally healthy, though immune exposures that went unrecorded were likely present. The donor was CMV seronegative and was included in the group of approximately 350 seronegative cohort members. A peripheral blood sample was provided by each donor, and peripheral blood mononuclear cells were used for TCR beta sequencing. The Qiagen DNeasy Blood Extraction Kit was used to extract genomic DNA from the blood cell samples. V ends up 4 bases short and J 7 bases short, with an unmatched junction base count of 9. The CDR3 covers 16 residues, taking in both the cysteine and the phenylalanine. Just the 48-base CDR3 DNA is kept, in frame starting at base 1. Taken from the germline V gene (reference sequence), the CDR1 and CDR2 loops are WNHNN and SYGVQD. About this clone: No antigen is known for it. Base qualities are missing; no much larger clone stands one base away.

What the research found in general, with its limitations: A further reported finding was that TCR beta sequences accurately predicted the HLA-A and HLA-B alleles for most subjects in the first cohort. HLA typing was unavailable for some donors at each locus, so association tests used only the typed subset. A later genetic analysis associated a missense DCLRE1C variant with V-gene and J-gene trimming of TCR beta chains, and an independent cohort replicated the association. Because the 87-base-pair reads could not distinguish some IMGT-functional V segments, including TRBV6-2 and TRBV6-3, those segments were excluded. According to a later analysis, parvovirus B19, influenza, CMV and Epstein-Barr virus appeared linked to several top co-occurrence clusters. In vitro tests confirmed that a few of the cytomegalovirus-associated TCR beta chains recognize cytomegalovirus antigens. According to a later analysis, most CMV-associated TCR beta chains appeared to be HLA-restricted, and the HLA associations seemed to be driven largely by CMV exposure. In both the original and validation cohorts, the classifier was reported to diagnose cytomegalovirus status with high specificity and sensitivity. When HLA alleles, especially DR and DQ, strongly co-occurred, attributing TCR associations to individual alleles was difficult. It was suggested by the authors that the approach could potentially be generalized to other disease states and immunological phenotypes. An earlier analysis of approximately 540 of the donors showed that most TCR beta V segments appeared in productive rearrangements either about 87% or about 30% of the time, which broadly matched IMGT annotations. While some public TCRs were present in many individuals, most TCR sequences turned up only very rarely across donors. Some 16 rarely observed V segments, including chromosome 9 orphons, were excluded from the earlier analysis of some 590 of the donors because counts were too low. Linkage disequilibrium might explain the correlated functional status among segregating V segments, but an unknown experimental factor could not be excluded. The study listed approximately 150 TCR beta chains as associated with cytomegalovirus. A cluster of highly shared sequence variants was judged likely to be a technical artifact of the sequencing pipeline. In a later analysis, the rate of TCR association differed among HLA loci, with DRB1 alleles having the most associated TCRs and HLA-C alleles having the fewest. A later genetic analysis reported fewer N-insertions in productive TCRs among donors in an Asian-associated ancestry cluster than the roughly 650-donor mean. Only TCR beta chains were sequenced in this cohort, and the absence of alpha or paired-chain data limited detectable features. In a later analysis, HLA-associated TCR beta chains showed more clonal expansion and lower generation probabilities than non-associated chains that were equally common. Immune exposure information for the cohort was limited to CMV serostatus. Roughly uniform sequencing depth across donors was assumed in presence/absence analyses, although this assumption may not hold. Specific HLA alleles were associated with some 15,000 TCR beta sequences at a false discovery rate of 0.05 in a later analysis.

The library relied on the immunoSEQ multiplex PCR assay. The multiplex PCR relied on a mix of 60 forward primers for TCR Vbeta segments and 13 reverse primers for TCR Jbeta segments. Amplification of the CDR3 region of rearranged TCR beta genes was performed with a multiplex PCR assay on genomic DNA. The Illumina HiSeq System was used to sequence the amplified TCR beta libraries as 87-base-pair reads. In the paper's pipeline: Across the 600 to 700 repertoires, a later analysis counted tens of millions of unique TCR beta chains, approximately 12 million of which were shared by at least two donors. Raw reads were error-corrected and collapsed into unique sequences with a nearest-neighbor algorithm that merged closely related sequences to remove PCR and sequencing errors. CDR3 sequences were aligned to IMGT reference sequences to assign V, D and J gene segments. For a sequence to be retained, a match of at least six nucleotides was required to both a V gene segment and a J gene segment. A rearrangement was called productive if the CDR3 had no stop codons and remained in frame with V and J, and every other rearrangement was called non-productive. Following IMGT convention, CDR3 was defined as the stretch from the second conserved V-encoded cysteine to the conserved J-encoded phenylalanine. In an earlier analysis of around 640 of the donors, sequences lacking an unambiguous match to a single V gene segment were excluded. In an earlier analysis of 450 to 750 of the donors, a V segment was called functional when productive rearrangements were above 56.7%, and segregating when the standard deviation between donors exceeded 5%. A statistical classification framework was built to diagnose cytomegalovirus status from the catalog of TCR beta chain sequences. V and J gene assignment, in a later analysis, came from comparing TCR nucleotide sequences with IMGT/GENE-DB human TR gene sequences. Using the TCRdist pipeline, a later analysis assigned CDR3 sequences along with most-parsimonious VDJ recombination scenarios. In a later analysis, each TCR beta chain was defined by its CDR3 amino acid sequence together with its V-gene family, and reads without a unique V-gene family were excluded. A later analysis removed 592 highly shared, low-generation-probability nucleotide sequences to deal with suspected cross-contamination and a sequencing artifact. In a later analysis, a clonal expansion index was calculated for each public chain from normalized within-repertoire ranks of inferred template counts. Generation probabilities in a later analysis came from a VDJ recombination model fitted to out-of-frame rearrangements, and those results were checked against IGoR. Hypergeometric tests were used in a later analysis to score TCR-TCR, TCR-HLA and TCR-CMV co-occurrence, with a repertoire-size bias correction applied to the TCR pairs. A later analysis estimated false discovery rates by permuting HLA or CMV assignments 20 times. In a later analysis, co-occurring TCRs were grouped using DBSCAN, and TCRdist sequence similarity was added for clustering within HLA-allele-positive subsets. For co-occurrence clustering, repertoires with fewer than 30,000 or more than 120,000 public chains were excluded, along with about five repertoires with anomalous nucleotide sharing. Entries here come from immuneACCESS through TCRdb and include only in-frame sequences with V and J called. Some clones fail to appear in such tables; in the studies checked, an unresolved V gene covers under half of the shortfall, and the cause of the remainder is unknown. V and J calls and clone size follow that table, whereas D and trimming were derived from the DNA. For this sample the table gives approximately 100,000 clones, of which approximately 79% were detected only once. The leading ten clones occupy about 3.8% of the sample.

Sequencing was performed on PBMCs. This receptor chain uses TRBV10-1 and TRBJ1-6; 8 central bases correspond to TRBD1. The clonotype originates from a woman in her 40s in good health and CMV-seronegative. The DNA sequence is TGCGCCAGCAGTGCCCCCGGACAGGGTCGAAATTCACCCCTCCACTTT. Its protein product is CASSAPGQGRNSPLHF.